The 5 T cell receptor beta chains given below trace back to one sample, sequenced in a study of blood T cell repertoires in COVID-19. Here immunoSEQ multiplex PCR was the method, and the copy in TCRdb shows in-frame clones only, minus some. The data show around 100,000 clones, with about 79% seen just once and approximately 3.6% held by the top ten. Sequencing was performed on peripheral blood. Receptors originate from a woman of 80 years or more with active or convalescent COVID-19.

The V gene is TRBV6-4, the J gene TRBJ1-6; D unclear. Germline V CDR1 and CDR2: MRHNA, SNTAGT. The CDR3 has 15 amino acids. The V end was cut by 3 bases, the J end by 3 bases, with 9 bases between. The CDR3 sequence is CASSDGVGYNSPLHF. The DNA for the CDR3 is TGTGCCAGCAGTGATGGAGTCGGCTATAATTCACCCCTCCACTTT.

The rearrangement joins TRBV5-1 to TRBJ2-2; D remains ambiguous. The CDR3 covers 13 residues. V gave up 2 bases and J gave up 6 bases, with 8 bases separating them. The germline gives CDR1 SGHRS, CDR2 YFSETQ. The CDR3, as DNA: TGCGCCAGCAGCTTCAGAGGCCCCGGGGAGCTGTTTTTT. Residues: CASSFRGPGELFF.

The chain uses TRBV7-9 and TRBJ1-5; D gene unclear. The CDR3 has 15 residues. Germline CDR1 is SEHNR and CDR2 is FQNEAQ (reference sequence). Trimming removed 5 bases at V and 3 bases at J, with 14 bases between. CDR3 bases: TGTGCCAGCAGCACTATGGCCACCCCCAATCAGCCCCAGCATTTT. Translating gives CASSTMATPNQPQHF.

This CDR3 is CASSYSGVGGRPSVYEQFF. The CDR3 coding sequence is TGTGCCAGCAGTTACTCGGGAGTAGGAGGCCGCCCTTCTGTATATGAGCAGTTCTTC. The V call is TRBV6-2 or TRBV6-3, the J call TRBJ2-1; D might be TRBD2 (5 bases). The germline V and J ends were trimmed by 0 bases and 8 bases, with 26 bases remaining between them. The length of the CDR3 is 19 residues. The germline CDR1 and CDR2 sequences are MNHEY and SVGEGT.

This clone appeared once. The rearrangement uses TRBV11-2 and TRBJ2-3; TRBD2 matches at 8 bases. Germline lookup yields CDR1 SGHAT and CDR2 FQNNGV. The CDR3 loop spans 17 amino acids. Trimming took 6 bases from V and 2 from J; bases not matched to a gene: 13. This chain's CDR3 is CASRLTTFGGATDTQYF. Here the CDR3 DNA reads TGTGCCAGCAGACTAACCACTTTCGGGGGGGCCACAGATACGCAGTATTTT.